The 2 T cell receptor beta chains below come from one sample, sequenced in a study of monozygotic twins with inflammatory bowel disease. One entry per CDR3 protein, without DNA, is what TCRdb gives after re-calling the 5' RACE reads. This repertoire includes about 450,000 distinct CDR3 sequences. The specimen sequenced was blood. Receptors were obtained from a human donor with ulcerative colitis or Crohn's disease, or a healthy co-twin of an affected twin (not recorded which).

This chain joins TRBV19 and TRBJ1-1. Germline loops: CDR1 LNHDA, CDR2 SQIVND (reference sequence). CDR3 length: 12 residues. The CDR3 sequence is CASRFSGTEAFF. Full variable domain (outside the CDR3, taken from reference TRBV19 and TRBJ1-1): DGGITQSPKYLFRKEGQNVTLSCEQNLNHDAMYWYRQDPGQGLRLIYYSQIVNDFQKGDIAEGYSVSREKKESFPLTVTSAQKNPTAFYLCASRFSGTEAFFGQGTRLTVV.

The CDR3 loop reads CAISEETTYEQYF. The chain combines TRBV10-3 with TRBJ2-7. Germline CDR1 is ENHRY and CDR2 is SYGVKD. This CDR3 region has 13 residues.